What follows are 31 T cell receptor beta chains derived from one specimen sequenced in a study of shared clonotypes between healthy human individuals (dated by TCRdb to the early 2020s). Libraries were made using the immunoSEQ multiplex PCR assay. The source is immuneACCESS, and TCRdb retained only in-frame sequences with V and J called. Part of the clones is not carried over; for the studies checked, unresolved V genes explain less than half of this, and the remainder is unexplained. The sample records nearly 600,000 clones, about 95% of which are singletons. 0.095% to 0.12% of the sample is held by the ten biggest clonotypes. CD8 naive samples were CD45RO-negative cells positively selected for CCR7, giving a CD45RA+CCR7+ population that excluded TemRA cells. Sequencing used naive CD8+ T cells sorted from blood. The cell subset or site label on this specimen signifies: CD45RA+CCR7+. These receptors were obtained from a woman aged 25-40 years in good health.

The chain joins TRBV5-1 to TRBJ2-1, with 7 bases that match TRBD2. V lost 1 base to trimming and J lost 6 bases; unmatched junction nucleotides: 7. CDR3 size: 15 residues. The germline V gene encodes CDR1 SGHRS and CDR2 YFSETQ. This chain's CDR3 is CASSLLTSPSNEQFF. In nucleotides, the CDR3 is TGCGCCAGCAGCTTGTTGACTAGCCCTAGCAATGAGCAGTTCTTC.

This sequence joins TRBV28 and TRBJ1-1; D is uncertain. Germline V gives CDR1 MDHEN, CDR2 SYDVKM. This CDR3 comprises 12 residues. The germline V and J ends were trimmed by 6 bases and 1 base, with 6 bases remaining between them. CDR3 in DNA: TGTGCCAGCAGACACCAGAACACTGAAGCTTTCTTT. Translating it yields CASRHQNTEAFF.

This sequence joins TRBV5-1 and TRBJ2-3; 8 bases map to TRBD2. Germline CDR1 is SGHRS and CDR2 is YFSETQ. The V segment lost 4 bases and the J segment 5 bases; nucleotides outside the gene matches: 21. The CDR3 runs to 19 residues. The CDR3 loop reads CASSHPKTLPAGVGDTQYF. The CDR3 nucleotides read TGCGCCAGCAGCCATCCCAAAACTCTGCCAGCGGGAGTTGGAGATACGCAGTATTTT.

The CDR3 DNA follows: TGTGCCAGCAGTTACACTGGCGGGAGTCCTATAGATACGCAGTATTTT. Its protein is CASSYTGGSPIDTQYF. This sequence joins TRBV6-6 and TRBJ2-3, with 7 bases identical to TRBD2. Per germline, CDR1 MNHNY and CDR2 SVGAGI (reference sequence). V lost 2 bases to trimming and J lost 5 bases; unmatched junction nucleotides: 10. CDR3 length: 16 residues.

The chain carries TRBV29-1 and TRBJ2-1; no definite D call. The germline CDR1 and CDR2 sequences are SQVTM and ANQGSEA. This CDR3 spans 14 amino acids. V lost 7 bases and J lost 5, with 18 bases in between. CDR3 sequence (DNA): TGCAGCGCCGGTACCCTAGTCTTCGACAATGAGCAGTTCTTC. Translated: CSAGTLVFDNEQFF.

The gene calls are TRBV10-3 and TRBJ2-5; tentatively, D is TRBD1 (6 bases). The J call is in doubt because the DNA end fits TRBJ2-7 better. CDR1 is ENHRY, CDR2 SYGVKD, per germline. The CDR3 is 14 residues long. The CDR3 DNA reads TGTGCCATCAGTGATATTGACAGGACTTACGAGCAGTACTTC. This sequence encodes CAISDIDRTYEQYF.

CDR3 DNA sequence: TGTGCCAGCAGAGGAGGGAGCGGGGATTCCTCCTACAATGAGCAGTTCTTC. Translation: CASRGGSGDSSYNEQFF. V gene TRBV9 combines with J gene TRBJ2-1, with 7 bases lining up with TRBD2. Per germline, CDR1 SGDLS and CDR2 YYNGEE. The CDR3 consists of 17 residues. V lost 5 bases and J lost 0; bases outside the gene matches: 11.

V gene TRBV7-9 combines with J gene TRBJ2-7, with 12 nucleotides matching TRBD1. The CDR3 length is 14 residues. Germline V gene sequence: CDR1 SEHNR, CDR2 FQNEAQ (reference sequence). Trimming removed 10 bases from V and 4 bases from J; junction bases left unmatched: 8. The CDR3 DNA is TGTGCCACCGGGACAGGGGGCGCCTCATACGAGCAGTACTTC. It translates to CATGTGGASYEQYF.

This chain connects TRBV27 to TRBJ2-1; D gene uncertain. The CDR3 runs to 16 residues. Per the germline V gene, CDR1 is MNHEY and CDR2 is SMNVEV (reference sequence). V was trimmed by 3 bases and J by 1 base, leaving 13 bases between them. The CDR3 sequence is CASSFDYARSYNEQFF. CDR3 nucleotides: TGTGCCAGCAGTTTTGATTACGCGAGGTCCTACAATGAGCAGTTCTTC.

The chain uses TRBV27 and TRBJ2-2; D uncertain. V dropped 5 bases and J dropped 6 bases, with 13 bases sitting between them. The CDR3 has 14 amino acids. CDR1 and CDR2 (germline): MNHEY, SMNVEV (reference sequence). The chain's CDR3 is CASSERLVAGELFF. The CDR3 DNA sequence: TGTGCCAGCAGTGAGCGTCTTGTAGCCGGGGAGCTGTTTTTT.

This clone was recorded a few times. The chain uses TRBV5-1 and TRBJ1-1; D is perhaps TRBD1 (5 bases). The germline V gene encodes CDR1 SGHRS and CDR2 YFSETQ. The length of the CDR3 is 12 residues. The germline V and J ends were trimmed by 5 bases and 5 bases, with 10 bases remaining between them. The CDR3: CASSGDGTEAFF. In DNA, the CDR3 is TGCGCCAGCAGTGGGGACGGGACTGAAGCTTTCTTT.

The chain couples TRBV28 to TRBJ2-2, with 8 bases identical to TRBD1. In germline, CDR1 is MDHEN, CDR2 SYDVKM. The CDR3 is 21 amino acids. The V gene end was trimmed by 4 bases and the J gene end by 0 bases; junction bases not matched to a gene: 19. The CDR3 sequence: CASSSHQGQGERDPNTGELFF. For the CDR3, the DNA is TGTGCCAGCAGTTCCCACCAAGGACAGGGTGAGAGGGATCCGAACACCGGGGAGCTGTTTTTT.

The genes are TRBV28 and TRBJ2-3; D ambiguous. Trimming removed 6 bases at V and 0 bases at J, with 10 bases between. Germline CDR1 and CDR2: MDHEN and SYDVKM. The CDR3 is 14 residues long. The CDR3 reads CASSISRSTDTQYF. DNA for the CDR3: TGTGCCAGCAGCATCTCTAGGAGCACAGATACGCAGTATTTT.

This sequence joins TRBV4-2 and TRBJ2-3; 12 bases agree with TRBD2. This CDR3 spans 15 amino acids. From germline, CDR1 is LGHNA and CDR2 YNFKEQ. V gave up 2 bases and J gave up 6 bases; unmatched junction bases: 3. CDR3 sequence reads: CASSQLAGGPDTQYF. The CDR3 nucleotides are TGTGCCAGCAGCCAACTAGCGGGAGGGCCCGATACGCAGTATTTT.

The chain has TRBV14 and TRBJ1-4; no clear D. The CDR3 loop spans 14 amino acids. Trimming removed 1 base at V and 8 bases at J, with 11 bases between. Germline CDR1 and CDR2: SGHDN and FVKESK. The CDR3 loop reads CASSQVSPGEKLFF. CDR3 sequence (DNA): TGTGCCAGCAGCCAAGTTTCACCCGGGGAAAAACTGTTTTTT.

This sequence joins TRBV29-1 and TRBJ1-1, with 8 positions matching TRBD1. This CDR3 comprises 13 residues. Losses at the gene ends were 6 bases for V and 4 bases for J; bases not matched to a gene: 7. The germline V gene has CDR1 SQVTM and CDR2 ANQGSEA. The CDR3 reads CSVETGVSTEAFF. The CDR3 DNA is TGCAGCGTAGAGACAGGGGTGAGCACTGAAGCTTTCTTT. Variable domain in full (rest from reference TRBV29-1 and TRBJ1-1): SAVISQKPSRDICQRGTSLTIQCQVDSQVTMMFWYRQQPGQSLTLIATANQGSEATYESGFVIDKFPISRPNLTFSTLTVSNMSPEDSSIYLCSVETGVSTEAFFGQGTRLTVV.

The chain is built from TRBV27 and TRBJ2-2, with TRBD2 identical over 7 bases. Per germline, CDR1 MNHEY and CDR2 SMNVEV (reference sequence). CDR3 size: 17 residues. The trim removed 7 bases at V and 0 bases at J, leaving 11 bases unmatched. The DNA of the CDR3 is TGTGCCAGCACCACCCGGGTGAGCGGGACGAACACCGGGGAGCTGTTTTTT. Its protein is CASTTRVSGTNTGELFF.

This chain links TRBV13 with TRBJ1-5; D unclear. CDR3 length equals 15 residues. The germline V gene encodes CDR1 PRHDT and CDR2 FYEKMQ (reference sequence). The V end was cut by 7 bases, the J end by 5 bases, with 18 bases between. The CDR3 DNA follows: TGTGCCAGCAACTCGCGGGCCGGAGGCCATCAGCCCCAGCATTTT. This sequence encodes CASNSRAGGHQPQHF.

V usage is TRBV6-6 and J usage is TRBJ2-2; D possibly corresponds to TRBD2 (6 bases). Looked up from germline, CDR1 is MNHNY and CDR2 is SVGAGI (reference sequence). This CDR3 spans 15 amino acids. Trimming stripped 6 bases from V and 4 bases from J, with 15 bases between. The CDR3, as DNA: TGTGCCAGCAGCATCGGGAGTTTGGGCACCGGGGAGCTGTTTTTT. Amino acid sequence: CASSIGSLGTGELFF.

V gene TRBV30 combines with J gene TRBJ2-1; no firm D call. Trimming shortened V by 0 bases and J by 7 bases, and 13 bases separated the two germline ends. The CDR3 contains 14 residues. Looked up from germline, CDR1 is GTSNPN and CDR2 is SVGIG (reference sequence). This chain's CDR3 is CAWSVGLGRNEQFF. The CDR3 DNA sequence: TGTGCCTGGAGTGTTGGCCTAGGAAGGAATGAGCAGTTCTTC.

The chain links TRBV7-2 to TRBJ1-5; 7 bases line up with TRBD1. Trimming took 3 bases from V and 3 from J; bases not matched to a gene: 5. The CDR3 extends over 15 amino acids. Germline V gene sequence: CDR1 SGHTA, CDR2 FQGNSA. The CDR3 loop reads CASSLEQGDNQPQHF. The CDR3 DNA follows: TGTGCCAGCAGCTTGGAGCAGGGGGACAATCAGCCCCAGCATTTT.

The rearrangement joins TRBV27 to TRBJ2-5; TRBD2 matches at 10 bases. The CDR3 is made up of 16 amino acids. The ends lost 6 bases at V and 5 bases at J; junction bases unmatched: 12. Germline CDR1 MNHEY, CDR2 SMNVEV (reference sequence). This CDR3 is CASRGGTSAGGETQYF. The CDR3 DNA reads TGTGCCAGCAGGGGAGGGACTAGCGCGGGGGGGGAGACCCAGTACTTC.

The chain has TRBV27 and TRBJ1-2; D possibly corresponds to TRBD1 (5 bases). The germline gives CDR1 MNHEY, CDR2 SMNVEV (reference sequence). V was pared by 3 bases and J by 8 bases, with 13 bases between. The CDR3 runs to 13 residues. In DNA, the CDR3 is TGTGCCAGCAGTTTCCCCTCGGGGGACGGCTACACCTTC. As protein: CASSFPSGDGYTF.

The chain carries TRBV10-2 and TRBJ1-2; a possible D gene is TRBD1 (5 bases). The CDR3 has 13 amino acids. Trimming left V 5 bases short and J 3 bases short, with 10 bases between. Germline CDR1 is WSHSY and CDR2 is SAAADI. This CDR3 reads CASSPGAYYGYTF. In DNA, the CDR3 is TGCGCCAGCAGTCCCGGGGCCTACTATGGCTACACCTTC.

For the CDR3, the DNA is TGTGCCAGCAGTCTATATAGGGACAGATTGAACACCGGGGAGCTGTTTTTT. Translating gives CASSLYRDRLNTGELFF. The chain uses TRBV28 and TRBJ2-2; 7 bases fit TRBD1. V lost 5 bases, J lost 1 base, and 10 bases stayed unmatched. This CDR3 spans 17 amino acids. CDR1 and CDR2 (germline): MDHEN, SYDVKM. The complete variable domain, with remaining parts taken from reference TRBV28 and TRBJ2-2, reads DVKVTQSSRYLVKRTGEKVFLECVQDMDHENMFWYRQDPGLGLRLIYFSYDVKMKEKGDIPEGYSVSREKKERFSLILESASTNQTSMYLCASSLYRDRLNTGELFFGEGSRLTVL.

The CDR3 reads CASSSGTARAPNTEAFF. The DNA for the CDR3 is TGTGCCAGCAGCTCGGGGACAGCCCGAGCCCCGAACACTGAAGCTTTCTTT. The genes are TRBV5-6 and TRBJ1-1, with 7 bases lining up with TRBD1. The CDR3 runs to 17 residues. Germline lookup yields CDR1 SGHDT and CDR2 YYEEEE. V gave up 3 bases and J gave up 1 base; unmatched junction bases: 12. Full variable domain (outside the CDR3, taken from reference TRBV5-6 and TRBJ1-1): DAGVTQSPTHLIKTRGQQVTLRCSPKSGHDTVSWYQQALGQGPQFIFQYYEEEERQRGNFPDRFSGHQFPNYSSELNVNALLLGDSALYLCASSSGTARAPNTEAFFGQGTRLTVV.

The chain carries TRBV5-1 and TRBJ1-2; D not certain. This CDR3 is built from 15 residues. The V end lost 3 bases, the J end lost 4 bases, and 16 bases lay between the germline ends. Germline V gene lookup returns CDR1 SGHRS and CDR2 YFSETQ. This CDR3 reads CASSSAQRGVYGYTF. CDR3 in DNA: TGCGCCAGCAGCTCCGCCCAACGCGGGGTCTATGGCTACACCTTC.

The chain carries TRBV9 and TRBJ2-7; D is undetermined. Per the germline V gene, CDR1 is SGDLS and CDR2 is YYNGEE. The V gene lost 3 bases and the J gene lost 5 bases, with 15 bases spanning the gap. This CDR3 has 14 residues. The CDR3 nucleotides are TGTGCCAGCAGCGAGGACGGTTCTCCCCACGAGCAGTACTTC. Translation: CASSEDGSPHEQYF.

V and J are TRBV7-9 and TRBJ2-1; TRBD2 matches at 7 bases. This CDR3 contains 15 residues. The germline CDR1 and CDR2 sequences are SEHNR and FQNEAQ (reference sequence). J lost 2 bases, V lost 7 bases, and 8 bases had no gene match. Here the CDR3 DNA reads TGTGCCAGCAAGGGAGGGACTACACCCTACAATGAGCAGTTCTTC. Amino acids: CASKGGTTPYNEQFF.

In this sample, this clone turned up once. The V and J genes are TRBV7-7 and TRBJ2-2, with D perhaps assigned TRBD1 or TRBD2 (5 bases each). The CDR3 is 14 residues long. CDR1 and CDR2 (germline): SSHAT, FNYEAQ (reference sequence). Trimming cost V 2 bases and J 5 bases, with 9 bases left between them. The CDR3, as DNA: TGTGCCAGCAGCTTAAACGAGGGGACCGGGGAGCTGTTTTTT. It is translated as CASSLNEGTGELFF.

As for this clone: This may be a read error, as it is one base from a much larger clone. The V call is TRBV7-9, the J call TRBJ2-7, with TRBD2 matching 7 bases. The CDR3 runs to 16 residues. The germline V gene has CDR1 SEHNR and CDR2 FQNEAQ (reference sequence). The CDR3 sequence is CASGLLAGVGVGEQYF. In DNA form, the CDR3 reads TGTGCCAGCGGCTTACTTGCGGGAGTAGGGGTGGGCGAGCAGTACTTC.